These T cell receptor beta chains were read from a single sample in a study of vaccination effects on CD4 cells after COVID-19. Antigens of these TCRs are unknown. The data were produced by immunoSEQ multiplex PCR, yet TCRdb's version contains in-frame clones alone and is incomplete. Among around 50,000 clones listed, around 70% were seen once. Sequenced here: CD4+ T cells from PBMCs cultured without peptide, sampled after COVID-19 vaccination. The receptors stem from a human donor who received a COVID-19 vaccine. Both conserved end residues are part of each CDR3. A D gene is named only where the DNA matches it firmly. Not all rows give a size; the values are once, few, many and, for expanded clones, a class.

clone_size: -
v_call: TRBV7-6
d_call: TRBD1
j_call: TRBJ1-4
cdr3_aa: CASSVSGTGAEKLFF
cdr3_nt: TGTGCCAGCAGCGTCTCCGGGACAGGGGCTGAAAAACTGTTTTTT

clone_size: -
v_call: TRBV6-5
d_call: -
j_call: TRBJ1-1
cdr3_aa: CASSRGQGEAFF
cdr3_nt: TGTGCCAGCAGCCGCGGGCAGGGAGAAGCTTTCTTT

clone_size: -
v_call: TRBV30
d_call: TRBD1
j_call: TRBJ1-2
cdr3_aa: CAWSAGGQGLLGLGYTF
cdr3_nt: TGTGCCTGGAGTGCAGGCGGACAGGGGTTATTAGGGCTTGGCTACACCTTC

clone_size: few
v_call: TRBV19
d_call: -
j_call: TRBJ1-1
cdr3_aa: CASSIGGGSGEAFF
cdr3_nt: TGTGCCAGTAGTATAGGGGGAGGGAGCGGTGAAGCTTTCTTT

clone_size: few
v_call: TRBV19
d_call: -
j_call: TRBJ1-4
cdr3_aa: CASSILRARGEKLFF
cdr3_nt: TGTGCCAGTAGTATCCTCCGGGCCCGGGGTGAAAAACTGTTTTTT

clone_size: few
v_call: TRBV10-3
d_call: -
j_call: TRBJ1-5
cdr3_aa: CAISQGSYSNQPQHF
cdr3_nt: TGTGCCATCAGTCAAGGGAGCTATAGCAATCAGCCCCAGCATTTT

clone_size: -
v_call: TRBV11-2
d_call: -
j_call: TRBJ1-2
cdr3_aa: CASSLMRRYTNYGYTF
cdr3_nt: TGTGCCAGCAGCTTGATGAGGAGATATACTAACTATGGCTACACCTTC

clone_size: -
v_call: TRBV27
d_call: -
j_call: TRBJ1-6
cdr3_aa: CASSLFSGSAFYNSPLHF
cdr3_nt: TGTGCCAGCAGTTTATTTTCCGGCAGCGCTTTCTATAATTCACCCCTCCACTTT

clone_size: -
v_call: TRBV12-3/TRBV12-4
d_call: -
j_call: TRBJ1-3
cdr3_aa: CASRLGAGNTIYF
cdr3_nt: TGTGCCAGCAGGCTGGGAGCTGGAAACACCATATATTTT

clone_size: -
v_call: TRBV5-1
d_call: -
j_call: TRBJ1-2
cdr3_aa: CASSLQPQGDYGYTF
cdr3_nt: TGCGCCAGCAGCTTGCAACCACAGGGCGACTATGGCTACACCTTC

clone_size: -
v_call: TRBV18
d_call: -
j_call: TRBJ1-4
cdr3_aa: CASSPDEKLFF
cdr3_nt: TGTGCCAGCTCACCGGATGAAAAACTGTTTTTT

clone_size: -
v_call: TRBV3-1/TRBV3-2
d_call: TRBD1
j_call: TRBJ1-1
cdr3_aa: CASSQQGGNTEAFF
cdr3_nt: TGTGCCAGCAGCCAACAGGGGGGGAACACTGAAGCTTTCTTT

clone_size: -
v_call: TRBV5-1
d_call: -
j_call: TRBJ1-1
cdr3_aa: CASSRRGSEAFF
cdr3_nt: TGCGCCAGCAGCCGACGGGGCTCTGAAGCTTTCTTT

clone_size: -
v_call: TRBV7-9
d_call: -
j_call: TRBJ1-1
cdr3_aa: CASSLSGGGSYTEAFF
cdr3_nt: TGTGCCAGCAGCTTAAGCGGGGGTGGTTCGTACACTGAAGCTTTCTTT

clone_size: -
v_call: TRBV29-1
d_call: -
j_call: TRBJ1-1
cdr3_aa: CSVGGRQGSTEAFF
cdr3_nt: TGCAGCGTTGGGGGGAGGCAGGGAAGCACTGAAGCTTTCTTT

clone_size: -
v_call: TRBV18
d_call: -
j_call: TRBJ1-2
cdr3_aa: CASSPVRASGWGGGYTF
cdr3_nt: TGTGCCAGCTCACCAGTACGGGCCTCGGGATGGGGAGGTGGCTACACCTTC